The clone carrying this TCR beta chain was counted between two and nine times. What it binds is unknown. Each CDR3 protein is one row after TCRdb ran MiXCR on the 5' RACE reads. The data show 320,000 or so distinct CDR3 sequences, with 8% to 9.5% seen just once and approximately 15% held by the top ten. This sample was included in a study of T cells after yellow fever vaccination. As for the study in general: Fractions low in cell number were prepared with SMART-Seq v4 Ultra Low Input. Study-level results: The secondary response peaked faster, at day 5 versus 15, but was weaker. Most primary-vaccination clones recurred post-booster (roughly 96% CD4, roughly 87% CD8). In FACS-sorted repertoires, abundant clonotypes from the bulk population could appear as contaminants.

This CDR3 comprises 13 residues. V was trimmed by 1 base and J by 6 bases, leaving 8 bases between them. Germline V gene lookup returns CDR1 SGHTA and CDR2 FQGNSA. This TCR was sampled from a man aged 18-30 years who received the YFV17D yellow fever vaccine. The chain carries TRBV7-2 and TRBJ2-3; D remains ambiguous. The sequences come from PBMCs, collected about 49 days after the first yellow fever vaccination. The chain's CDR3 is CASSLVGRDTQYF. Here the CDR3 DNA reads TGTGCCAGCAGCTTAGTAGGTCGGGATACGCAGTATTTT.